A selection of T cell receptor beta chains follows, all from one sample in a study of CD8+CD57+ T cells in acquired aplastic anemia. TCRdb recomputed calls from the reads with MiXCR, one row per CDR3 protein. The sample lists around 400,000 distinct CDR3 sequences; roughly 64% were seen once. Sequencing input: sorted CD4+, CD8+, or CD8+CD57+ T cells (not recorded which) from PBMCs. These receptor sequences come from a human donor in good health, serving as a control. Each CDR3 is given with its conserved first and last residue. A D gene is named only where the DNA matches it firmly. Some rows mark clone size as missing; the rest say once, few, many or name a class of expanded clone.

j_gene: TRBJ2-5; abundance: many; d_gene: .; v_gene: TRBV3-1; CDR3aa: CASSQDLETQYF; CDR3nt: TGTGCCAGCAGCCAAGACTTAGAGACCCAGTACTTC
j_gene: TRBJ2-2; abundance: once; d_gene: TRBD1; v_gene: TRBV9; CDR3aa: CASSGPSGQQCELFF; CDR3nt: TGTGCCAGCAGCGGGCCTTCGGGACAGCAATGCGAGCTGTTTTTT
j_gene: TRBJ2-2; abundance: once; d_gene: .; v_gene: TRBV7-3; CDR3aa: CASRGASTNDGELFF; CDR3nt: TGTGCCAGCAGGGGTGCGTCTACGAACGACGGGGAGCTGTTTTTT
j_gene: TRBJ1-5; abundance: .; d_gene: .; v_gene: TRBV9; CDR3aa: CASSDIHRTEALYF; CDR3nt: TGTGCCAGCAGCGACATCCACCGCACTGAAGCTTTGTATTTT
j_gene: TRBJ2-7; abundance: .; d_gene: .; v_gene: TRBV7-3; CDR3aa: CASSQEGKVADEQYF; CDR3nt: TGTGCCAGCAGCCAGGAGGGGAAGGTCGCCGACGAGCAGTACTTC
j_gene: TRBJ2-1; abundance: .; d_gene: TRBD2; v_gene: TRBV7-2; CDR3aa: CASSLGLAVWDEQFF; CDR3nt: TGTGCCAGCAGCTTGGGACTAGCTGTCTGGGATGAGCAGTTCTTC
j_gene: TRBJ2-2; abundance: .; d_gene: .; v_gene: TRBV10-3; CDR3aa: CASSDLGATGELFF; CDR3nt: TGTGCCAGCAGTGACCTTGGGGCGACGGGTGAGCTGTTTTTT
j_gene: TRBJ2-1; abundance: .; d_gene: TRBD2; v_gene: TRBV2; CDR3aa: CASSSTSGEGNEQFF; CDR3nt: TGTGCCAGCAGTTCGACTAGCGGGGAAGGGAATGAGCAGTTCTTC
j_gene: TRBJ1-2; abundance: .; d_gene: .; v_gene: TRBV20-1; CDR3aa: CSARSTGAGYGYTF; CDR3nt: TGCAGTGCTAGATCAACCGGGGCAGGGTATGGCTACACCTTC
j_gene: TRBJ1-1; abundance: .; d_gene: .; v_gene: TRBV7-6; CDR3aa: CASSLFNTEAFF; CDR3nt: TGTGCCAGCAGCTTATTCAACACTGAAGCTTTCTTT
j_gene: TRBJ2-7; abundance: .; d_gene: .; v_gene: TRBV25-1; CDR3aa: CARRGPYYEQYF; CDR3nt: TGTGCCCGCCGTGGACCTTACTACGAGCAGTACTTC
j_gene: TRBJ1-2; abundance: .; d_gene: TRBD1; v_gene: TRBV20-1; CDR3aa: CSARERQGSYGYTF; CDR3nt: TGCAGTGCTAGAGAACGACAGGGGAGCTATGGCTACACCTTC
j_gene: TRBJ2-1; abundance: .; d_gene: TRBD1; v_gene: TRBV7-2; CDR3aa: CASSRPGTGEYNEQFF; CDR3nt: TGTGCCAGCAGCCGCCCCGGGACAGGGGAATACAATGAGCAGTTCTTC
j_gene: TRBJ1-5; abundance: .; d_gene: TRBD1; v_gene: TRBV19; CDR3aa: CASTGQANHSTPF; CDR3nt: TGTGCCAGTACCGGACAGGCAAATCACAGTACGCCTTTT
j_gene: TRBJ1-2; abundance: .; d_gene: .; v_gene: TRBV19; CDR3aa: CATMSTGYTF; CDR3nt: TGTGCCACCATGTCTACTGGCTACACCTTC
j_gene: TRBJ1-2; abundance: .; d_gene: .; v_gene: TRBV5-1; CDR3aa: CASSYGGGGGYTF; CDR3nt: TGCGCCAGCAGCTACGGGGGGGGGGGTGGCTACACCTTC
j_gene: TRBJ1-6; abundance: .; d_gene: .; v_gene: TRBV7-2; CDR3aa: CASSYAQTEQYFGLHF; CDR3nt: .
j_gene: TRBJ2-7; abundance: once; d_gene: .; v_gene: TRBV20-1; CDR3aa: CSVGQPQHFDEQYF; CDR3nt: .
j_gene: TRBJ1-2; abundance: many; d_gene: .; v_gene: TRBV6-2/TRBV6-3; CDR3aa: CASSYQRYRAQAYGYTF; CDR3nt: TGTGCCAGCAGTTACCAAAGATACCGGGCCCAGGCCTATGGCTACACCTTC
j_gene: TRBJ1-1; abundance: .; d_gene: .; v_gene: TRBV7-2; CDR3aa: CASSLGGTLTGAFF; CDR3nt: TGTGCCAGCAGCTTAGGGGGGACACTGACGGGGGCTTTCTTT
j_gene: TRBJ1-3; abundance: many; d_gene: TRBD1; v_gene: TRBV18; CDR3aa: CASSPRTGTETIYF; CDR3nt: TGTGCCAGCTCGCCTCGGACCGGGACAGAGACCATATATTTT
j_gene: TRBJ1-1; abundance: .; d_gene: .; v_gene: TRBV7-9; CDR3aa: CASSLYAEAVFGPEAFF; CDR3nt: TGTGCCAGCAGCTTATACGCGGAAGCGGTCTTTGGACCTGAAGCTTTCTTT
j_gene: TRBJ2-3; abundance: once; d_gene: .; v_gene: TRBV12-5; CDR3aa: CASSLSGQVGDTQYF; CDR3nt: TGTGCCAGCAGTTTGTCGGGTCAGGTGGGGGATACGCAGTATTTT
j_gene: TRBJ1-1; abundance: once; d_gene: .; v_gene: TRBV12-3/TRBV12-4; CDR3aa: CASSLGMENTEAFF; CDR3nt: TGTGCCAGCAGTTTAGGGATGGAGAACACTGAAGCTTTCTTT
j_gene: TRBJ1-3; abundance: .; d_gene: .; v_gene: TRBV19; CDR3aa: CASSIPNHGSYNKQFF; CDR3nt: TGTGCCAGTAGTATACCTAACCACGGCAGCTACAACAAGCAGTTCTTT
j_gene: TRBJ2-5; abundance: .; d_gene: .; v_gene: TRBV20-1; CDR3aa: CSAAPSTRLLQETQYF; CDR3nt: TGCAGTGCTGCCCCTTCGACAAGGTTACTCCAAGAGACCCAGTACTTC
j_gene: TRBJ1-4; abundance: once; d_gene: .; v_gene: TRBV7-9; CDR3aa: CASSVQGGANEKLFF; CDR3nt: TGTGCCAGCAGCGTACAAGGGGGGGCGAATGAAAAACTGTTTTTT
j_gene: TRBJ2-5; abundance: .; d_gene: TRBD1; v_gene: TRBV7-3; CDR3aa: CASSLDRVAGVREYF; CDR3nt: TGTGCCAGCAGCTTAGACAGGGTCGCAGGTGTGAGGGAGTACTTC
j_gene: TRBJ2-1; abundance: .; d_gene: .; v_gene: TRBV29-1; CDR3aa: CSVLTSYEQLF; CDR3nt: TGCAGCGTTTTAACTAGTTATGAGCAGCTCTTC
j_gene: TRBJ1-2; abundance: .; d_gene: .; v_gene: TRBV24-1; CDR3aa: CASSDLIRVDGYTF; CDR3nt: TGTGCCAGCAGTGATTTGATCAGGGTTGATGGCTACACCTTC
j_gene: TRBJ2-7; abundance: .; d_gene: .; v_gene: TRBV12-3/TRBV12-4; CDR3aa: CASSTRDGAYEQYF; CDR3nt: TGTGCCAGCAGTACCCGGGATGGCGCCTACGAGCAGTACTTC
j_gene: TRBJ1-1; abundance: few; d_gene: TRBD1; v_gene: TRBV20-1; CDR3aa: CSANDRAANTEAFF; CDR3nt: TGCAGTGCCAACGACAGGGCCGCGAACACTGAAGCTTTCTTT
j_gene: TRBJ2-5; abundance: .; d_gene: TRBD2; v_gene: TRBV7-2; CDR3aa: CASSGLAGKTQYF; CDR3nt: TGTGCCAGCAGTGGACTAGCGGGAAAGACCCAGTACTTC
j_gene: TRBJ1-2; abundance: many; d_gene: TRBD1; v_gene: TRBV5-6; CDR3aa: CASSPLQGGQGSAYYGYTF; CDR3nt: TGTGCCAGCAGCCCACTTCAAGGAGGACAGGGGTCCGCTTACTATGGCTACACCTTC
j_gene: TRBJ1-2; abundance: many; d_gene: TRBD1; v_gene: TRBV30; CDR3aa: CAYQPGGEGGYTF; CDR3nt: TGTGCCTACCAGCCAGGGGGAGAGGGGGGCTACACCTTC
j_gene: TRBJ2-7; abundance: once; d_gene: .; v_gene: TRBV12-3/TRBV12-4; CDR3aa: CASSRRGDPFYEQYF; CDR3nt: TGTGCCAGCAGTAGGCGCGGGGACCCTTTCTACGAGCAGTACTTC
j_gene: TRBJ2-7; abundance: .; d_gene: .; v_gene: TRBV12-3/TRBV12-4; CDR3aa: CASGGDRTYEQYF; CDR3nt: TGTGCCAGCGGCGGAGACAGGACCTACGAGCAGTACTTC
j_gene: TRBJ1-2; abundance: few; d_gene: .; v_gene: TRBV19; CDR3aa: CASSINGEGGYGYTF; CDR3nt: TGTGCCAGTAGTATAAACGGAGAAGGGGGCTATGGCTACACCTTC
j_gene: TRBJ1-6; abundance: .; d_gene: .; v_gene: TRBV7-2; CDR3aa: CASSLTQGGKNAHLHF; CDR3nt: TGTGCCAGCAGCCTGACCCAGGGAGGCAAGAATGCACACCTCCACTTT
j_gene: TRBJ1-2; abundance: .; d_gene: TRBD1; v_gene: TRBV5-1; CDR3aa: CASSWDRERLGYTF; CDR3nt: TGCGCCAGCAGCTGGGACAGGGAACGGCTTGGCTACACCTTC
j_gene: TRBJ1-1; abundance: .; d_gene: .; v_gene: TRBV5-5; CDR3aa: CASSLGGQVTEAFF; CDR3nt: TGTGCCAGCAGCTTAGGGGGGCAAGTCACTGAAGCTTTCTTT
j_gene: TRBJ1-1; abundance: .; d_gene: .; v_gene: TRBV12-3/TRBV12-4; CDR3aa: CASTVGWENTEAFF; CDR3nt: TGTGCCAGCACCGTAGGGTGGGAGAACACTGAAGCTTTCTTT
j_gene: TRBJ1-1; abundance: many; d_gene: TRBD1; v_gene: TRBV20-1; CDR3aa: CSASRGQGYTEAFF; CDR3nt: TGCAGTGCTAGTCGGGGACAGGGTTACACTGAAGCTTTCTTT
j_gene: TRBJ2-7; abundance: .; d_gene: .; v_gene: TRBV7-2; CDR3aa: CASSGGGELFFGEYF; CDR3nt: .
j_gene: TRBJ2-3; abundance: .; d_gene: TRBD2; v_gene: TRBV20-1; CDR3aa: CSASWLAGDSTDTQYF; CDR3nt: TGCAGTGCTAGTTGGCTAGCGGGGGATAGCACAGATACGCAGTATTTT
j_gene: TRBJ2-7; abundance: once; d_gene: .; v_gene: TRBV7-3; CDR3aa: CASRHGTGSTYTQYF; CDR3nt: TGTGCCAGCAGACACGGGACTGGAAGCACATATACGCAGTACTTC
j_gene: TRBJ2-3; abundance: .; d_gene: .; v_gene: TRBV7-9; CDR3aa: CASSPTTLSTDTQYF; CDR3nt: TGTGCCAGCAGCCCTACAACACTATCCACAGATACGCAGTATTTT
j_gene: TRBJ1-2; abundance: many; d_gene: .; v_gene: TRBV30; CDR3aa: CAWSVDRIYGYTF; CDR3nt: TGTGCCTGGAGTGTCGACAGGATTTATGGCTACACCTTC
j_gene: TRBJ1-3; abundance: .; d_gene: TRBD1; v_gene: TRBV5-4; CDR3aa: CASSQGGDRNSGNTIYF; CDR3nt: TGTGCCAGCAGCCAAGGGGGCGACAGGAACTCTGGAAACACCATATATTTT
j_gene: TRBJ2-7; abundance: many; d_gene: TRBD2; v_gene: TRBV12-3/TRBV12-4; CDR3aa: CASSSVTSGYSYEQYF; CDR3nt: TGTGCCAGCAGTTCCGTAACTAGCGGGTACTCCTACGAGCAGTACTTC